The 15 T cell receptor beta chains given below trace back to one sample, sequenced in a study of quantifying T cell responses using KT2 cells. Study overall: Reverse transcription used primers in the TCR alpha and beta constant regions.

A single-stranded UMI oligo with SP2 sequence was ligated to cDNA 3' ends. First-round PCR used roughly 4 cycles and beta primers RC1.1 and RC1.2 covering TRBC1 and TRBC2. TCRdb redid the calling of the UMI-ligation and nested PCR reads with MiXCR, one entry per CDR3 protein. This table has 40,000 to 55,000 distinct CDR3 sequences, around 10% appearing once. The sequenced sample consisted of PBMCs spiked with cells of the T cell clone KT2. Receptor source: a human donor.

The sample holds a few counts of this clonotype. This chain links TRBV10-3 with TRBJ2-1; 10 nucleotides line up with TRBD2. The CDR3 consists of 18 residues. V was pared by 3 bases and J by 4 bases, with 12 bases of the junction left unmatched. Per the germline V gene, CDR1 is ENHRY and CDR2 is SYGVKD. The CDR3 sequence: CAISDPTGLAIGYNEQFF. CDR3 nucleotide sequence: TGTGCCATCAGTGACCCTACGGGACTAGCGATTGGTTACAATGAGCAGTTCTTC.

This clonotype has just a few counts. This chain uses TRBV6-5 with TRBJ2-1; D may be TRBD2 (6 bases). The V gene lost 0 bases and the J gene lost 5 bases, with 14 bases spanning the gap. The CDR3 sequence is 16 residues long. Germline V gene sequence: CDR1 MNHEY, CDR2 SVGAGI. CDR3 nucleotides: TGTGCCAGCAGTTACTCGAGAGGCGGGAACAACAATGAGCAGTTCTTC. The encoded protein is CASSYSRGGNNNEQFF.

The table lists this clonotype with many counts. The V and J genes are TRBV10-1 and TRBJ2-3, with 12 bases lining up with TRBD2. There are 18 residues in the CDR3. Trimming at V came to 4 bases and at J to 1 base, leaving 9 bases not matched to a gene. CDR1 and CDR2 from the germline V gene are WNHNN and SYGVQD (reference sequence). In DNA, the CDR3 is TGCGCCAGCAGTGCTTCGGCTAGCGGGGGGGTAGGCACAGATACGCAGTATTTT. Translation: CASSASASGGVGTDTQYF.

CDR3 amino acids: CASSTGTSRNEQFF. CDR3 bases: TGTGCCAGCAGTACCGGGACTAGCAGGAATGAGCAGTTCTTC. The chain uses TRBV6-5 and TRBJ2-1; 9 bases agree with TRBD2. The trim removed 5 bases at V and 7 bases at J, leaving 6 bases unmatched. Germline CDR1 is MNHEY and CDR2 is SVGAGI. The CDR3 is 14 amino acids.

The chain is built from TRBV20-1 and TRBJ2-7; D is perhaps TRBD2 (5 bases). The V end lost 2 bases, the J end lost 0 bases, and 14 bases lay between the germline ends. From germline, CDR1 is DFQATT and CDR2 SNEGSKA (reference sequence). CDR3 size: 15 residues. CDR3: CSARQPSGGSYEQYF. The DNA of the CDR3 is TGCAGTGCTAGACAGCCGTCAGGAGGCTCCTACGAGCAGTACTTC.

The V call is TRBV6-5, the J call TRBJ2-1; D call uncertain. This CDR3 contains 13 residues. The germline gives CDR1 MNHEY, CDR2 SVGAGI. Trimming took off 4 bases at V and 9 bases at J, with 13 bases between the two ends. The CDR3 bases are TGTGCCAGCAGTTCCACGGAAGGCGTTGAGCAGTTCTTC. The encoded protein is CASSSTEGVEQFF.

This clonotype was seen ten or more times. This chain joins TRBV6-4 and TRBJ2-3; 9 nucleotides align to TRBD2. The J segment lost 4 bases and the V segment lost 0 bases, leaving 5 bases of the junction unmatched. CDR1 and CDR2 (germline): MRHNA, SNTAGT. This CDR3 comprises 16 residues. The CDR3 DNA is TGTGCCAGCAGTGACTCGACTAGCGGCGGGCCAGATACGCAGTATTTT. Amino acids: CASSDSTSGGPDTQYF.

This clonotype showed up just once. The chain uses TRBV6-2 or TRBV6-3 and TRBJ1-5, with D uncertain. Germline V gene lookup returns CDR1 MNHEY and CDR2 SVGEGT. The CDR3 has 15 residues. Trimming cost V 7 bases and J 1 base, with 14 bases left between them. The CDR3 nucleotides read TGTGCCAGCACCGAAAACGTGGGGAGCAATCAGCCCCAGCATTTT. This encodes CASTENVGSNQPQHF.

V gene TRBV7-6 combines with J gene TRBJ2-7, with a weak D call TRBD1 (6 bases). Trimming took 1 base from V and 7 from J, leaving 20 bases between them. The CDR3 has 16 amino acids. Germline assignment: CDR1 SGHVS and CDR2 FNYEAQ. The CDR3 DNA follows: TGTGCCAGCAGCTTAGTTGGGCCTACAGGGTCGGGGGAGCAGTACTTC. Translating gives CASSLVGPTGSGEQYF.

There are a few counts of this clonotype. Here the CDR3 DNA reads TGCAGTGCTAGGGAAGGTGGAAACACCATATATTTT. Translating it yields CSAREGGNTIYF. V usage is TRBV20-1 and J usage is TRBJ1-3, with D hard to call. This CDR3 is 12 amino acids long. Trimming pared 3 bases from V and 3 bases from J, leaving 6 bases between. Germline V lookup: CDR1 DFQATT, CDR2 SNEGSKA (reference sequence).

V and J are TRBV29-1 and TRBJ1-1; D uncertain. CDR1 SQVTM and CDR2 ANQGSEA come from the germline V gene. The CDR3 covers 13 residues. The V gene lost 6 bases and the J gene lost 1 base, with 12 bases spanning the gap. As DNA, the CDR3 is TGCAGCGTAGGGCAGTCTCAGAACACTGAAGCTTTCTTT. It translates to CSVGQSQNTEAFF.

V and J are TRBV7-2 and TRBJ2-3, with D possibly matching TRBD2 (6 bases). Germline V gene sequence: CDR1 SGHTA, CDR2 FQGNSA. The V end was cut by 1 base, the J end by 3 bases, with 17 bases between. The CDR3 runs 17 residues. DNA of the CDR3: TGTGCCAGCAGCTTAGGTTCTGGCGGGATCCTAACAGATACGCAGTATTTT. It translates to CASSLGSGGILTDTQYF. Drawing the rest from reference TRBV7-2 and TRBJ2-3, the complete variable domain is GAGVSQSPSNKVTEKGKDVELRCDPISGHTALYWYRQSLGQGLEFLIYFQGNSAPDKSGLPSDRFSAERTGGSVSTLTIQRTQQEDSAVYLCASSLGSGGILTDTQYFGPGTRLTVL.

At least ten counts were recorded for this clonotype. The chain recombines TRBV29-1 with TRBJ1-1; D may be TRBD1 (5 bases). The ends were cut back, 7 bases at V and 3 bases at J, with 15 bases in the middle. Germline V CDR1 and CDR2: SQVTM, ANQGSEA. This CDR3 has 13 residues. CDR3 protein: CSAQQAPDTEAFF. The CDR3 region has the DNA TGCAGCGCGCAACAGGCCCCGGACACTGAAGCTTTCTTT.

This clonotype appeared many times. This chain joins TRBV9 and TRBJ2-4; D may correspond to TRBD1 or TRBD2 (5 bases each). With 4 bases removed from V and 3 bases from J, the gap between germline ends came to 17 bases. Germline CDR1 and CDR2: SGDLS and YYNGEE. The CDR3 has 16 residues. CDR3 in amino acids: CASSPGGWVDKNIQYF. The CDR3 nucleotides read TGTGCCAGCAGCCCTGGGGGATGGGTTGACAAAAACATTCAGTACTTC. The variable domain in full, completed from reference TRBV9 and TRBJ2-4, reads DSGVTQTPKHLITATGQRVTLRCSPRSGDLSVYWYQQSLDQGLQFLIQYYNGEERAKGNILERFSAQQFPDLHSELNLSSLELGDSALYFCASSPGGWVDKNIQYFGAGTRLSVL.

V gene TRBV6-2 or TRBV6-3 combines with J gene TRBJ1-1; 7 bases are a match to TRBD1. The trim removed 5 bases at V and 5 bases at J, leaving 14 bases unmatched. Germline V gene sequence: CDR1 MNHEY, CDR2 SVGEGT. This CDR3 is built from 16 residues. CDR3 nucleotides: TGTGCCAGCAGTACCGAAACCGGGACAGCCTCGACTGAAGCTTTCTTT. Translating it yields CASSTETGTASTEAFF.